The 8 T cell receptor beta chains below all came from one sample that was sequenced in a study of human T cells and chemical hapten exposure. TCRdb itself ran the RACE reads through MiXCR, one entry per CDR3 protein. The sample lists approximately 340,000 distinct CDR3 sequences; about 7% were seen once. Noted time point: patch test 1, 2 weeks after DPC sensitization. The treatment is: therapeutic diphenylcyclopropenone sensitization with weekly scalp DPC. The sample consisted of whole blood, taken in connection with sensitization to the hapten diphenylcyclopropenone (DPC). These receptors all stem from a woman between 18 and 29 years old with alopecia areata. Some clones in this sample may be carry-over from other donors' samples.

The J gene is TRBJ1-5, the V gene TRBV7-2; D gene uncertain. In germline, CDR1 is SGHTA, CDR2 FQGNSA. V lost 6 bases to trimming and J lost 5 bases, with 8 bases between them. There are 12 residues in the CDR3. The DNA of the CDR3 is TGTGCCAGCAGACTCTACGATCAGCCCCAGCATTTT. Protein product: CASRLYDQPQHF.

This clonotype showed up many times. The chain recombines TRBV12-3 or TRBV12-4 with TRBJ2-5; weak D call: TRBD2 (5 bases). The V gene lost 4 bases and the J gene lost 2 bases, with 14 bases spanning the gap. The CDR3 spans 15 residues. CDR3 residues: CASSSAASIQETQYF. The DNA for the CDR3 is TGTGCCAGCAGTTCCGCGGCTAGCATACAAGAGACCCAGTACTTC.

This clonotype came up a few times. The CDR3 nucleotides are TGTGCCAGCAGTGAGCGCAGCGACACGAACACTGAAGCTTTCTTT. Protein product: CASSERSDTNTEAFF. The chain couples TRBV2 to TRBJ1-1, with unresolved D. V lost 3 bases, J lost 1 base, and 12 bases lay in between. Germline CDR1 SNHLY, CDR2 FYNNEI. The CDR3 spans 15 residues.

This clonotype has ten or more counts. The V gene is TRBV3-1, the J gene TRBJ2-2; D possibly corresponds to TRBD1 (6 bases). Germline values: CDR1 LGHDT, CDR2 YNNKEL (reference sequence). The V gene lost 1 base and the J gene lost 1 base, with 10 bases spanning the gap. The CDR3 has 16 residues. CDR3 coding DNA: TGTGCCAGCAGCCAAGGGGGGCGGCAGAACACCGGGGAGCTGTTTTTT. Encoded protein: CASSQGGRQNTGELFF.

This clonotype was observed a few times. The chain uses TRBV10-3 and TRBJ1-4; D unclear. The V gene lost 0 bases and the J gene lost 5 bases, with 10 bases spanning the gap. CDR1 and CDR2 from the germline V gene are ENHRY and SYGVKD. The CDR3 runs to 15 residues. CDR3 region: CAISESSMGNEKLFF. CDR3 DNA sequence: TGTGCCATCAGTGAGTCGAGTATGGGAAATGAAAAACTGTTTTTT.

This clonotype was detected many times. J is TRBJ2-1 and V is TRBV24-1; the D is unclear. With 5 bases removed from V and 7 bases from J, the gap between germline ends came to 5 bases. CDR1 is KGHDR, CDR2 SFDVKD, per germline. The CDR3 totals 11 residues. The CDR3 DNA is TGTGCCACCAGTGGTGGGAATGAGCAGTTCTTC. Protein sequence: CATSGGNEQFF.

The chain combines TRBV27 with TRBJ2-1, with a tentative D call TRBD1 (6 bases). In germline, CDR1 is MNHEY, CDR2 SMNVEV (reference sequence). The length of the CDR3 is 17 residues. V lost 5 bases and J lost 0, with 17 bases in between. This CDR3 reads CASSPYTGRSSYNEQFF. The CDR3 bases are TGTGCCAGCAGTCCATACACAGGGAGAAGCTCCTACAATGAGCAGTTCTTC.

This clonotype showed up many times. The chain links TRBV6-2 or TRBV6-3 to TRBJ2-1; D is undetermined. The CDR3 covers 12 residues. V gave up 6 bases and J gave up 8 bases, with 11 bases separating them. CDR1 is MNHEY, CDR2 SVGEGT, per germline. The CDR3 nucleotides are TGTGCCAGCAGGGACCAATGGGATGAGCAGTTCTTC. Residues: CASRDQWDEQFF.